This T cell receptor (beta chain) appears in the sequencing data of a study of CD4 T cells in relation to SARS-CoV-2 and coronaviruses. Study as a whole: PBMCs were cultured with antigen for roughly 11 days before TCR beta sequencing.

V was clipped by 6 bases and J by 3 bases; unmatched bases: 11. This CDR3 comprises 16 residues. Per the germline V gene, CDR1 is SGHAT and CDR2 is FQNNGV. Details on this clone: Its antigen is as yet unknown.

Unexposed donor CD4+ T cells date from about 2011-2018, before the COVID-19 pandemic. After about 11 days of culture, CD4+ T cells were isolated. Approximately 2 million PBMCs per well were cultured with about 9.4 IU/ml IL-2. Half the medium was replaced with IL-2 medium on days 3 and 7. Profiled with immunoSEQ multiplex PCR; TCRdb holds only in-frame clones, not every one. Of approximately 19,000 clones detected, 78% appear once; the ten largest clones hold around 17%. This sequence was found in a human donor in good health. Sequencing was performed on CD4+ T cells from PBMCs, cultured in vitro. The chain recombines TRBV11-2 with TRBJ2-4, with TRBD1 matching 7 bases. The chain's CDR3 is CASSRPDRRYKNIQYF. The CDR3 bases are TGTGCCAGCAGTCGCCCGGACAGGCGATACAAAAACATTCAGTACTTC.